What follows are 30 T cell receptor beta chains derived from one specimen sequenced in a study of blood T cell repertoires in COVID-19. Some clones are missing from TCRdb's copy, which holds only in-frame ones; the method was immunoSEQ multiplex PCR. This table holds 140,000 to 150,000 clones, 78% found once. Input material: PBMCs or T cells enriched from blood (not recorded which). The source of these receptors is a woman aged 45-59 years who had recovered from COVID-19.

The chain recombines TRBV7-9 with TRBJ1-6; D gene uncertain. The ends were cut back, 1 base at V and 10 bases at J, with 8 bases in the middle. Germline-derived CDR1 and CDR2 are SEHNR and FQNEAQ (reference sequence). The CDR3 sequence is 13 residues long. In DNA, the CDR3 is TGTGCCAGCAGCTTAGAAGTCGGGTCACCCCTCCACTTT. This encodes CASSLEVGSPLHF.

In DNA form, the CDR3 reads TGCGCCAGCAGCTCGGAGCGGAGCTCCTACAATGAGCAGTTCTTC. As protein: CASSSERSSYNEQFF. This sequence joins TRBV5-1 and TRBJ2-1; D might be TRBD2 (5 bases). Germline assignment: CDR1 SGHRS and CDR2 YFSETQ. The V end lost 3 bases, the J end lost 0 bases, and 10 bases lay between the germline ends. This CDR3 spans 15 amino acids.

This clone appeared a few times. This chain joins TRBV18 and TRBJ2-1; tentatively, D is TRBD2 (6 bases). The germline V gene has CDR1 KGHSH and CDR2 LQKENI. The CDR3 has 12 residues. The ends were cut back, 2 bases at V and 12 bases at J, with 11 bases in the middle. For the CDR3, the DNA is TGTGCCAGCTCACCAGACGGGGGAAGGCAGTTCTTC. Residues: CASSPDGGRQFF. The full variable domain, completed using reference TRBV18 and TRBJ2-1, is NAGVMQNPRHLVRRRGQEARLRCSPMKGHSHVYWYRQLPEEGLKFMVYLQKENIIDESGMPKERFSAEFPKEGPSILRIQQVVRGDSAAYFCASSPDGGRQFFGPGTRLTVL.

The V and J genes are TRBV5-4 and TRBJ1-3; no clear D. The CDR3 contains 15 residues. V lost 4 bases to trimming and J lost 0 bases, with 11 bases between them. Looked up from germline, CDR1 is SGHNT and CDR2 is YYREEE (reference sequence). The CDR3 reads CASSTRENSGNTIYF. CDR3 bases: TGTGCCAGCAGCACCCGGGAGAACTCTGGAAACACCATATATTTT.

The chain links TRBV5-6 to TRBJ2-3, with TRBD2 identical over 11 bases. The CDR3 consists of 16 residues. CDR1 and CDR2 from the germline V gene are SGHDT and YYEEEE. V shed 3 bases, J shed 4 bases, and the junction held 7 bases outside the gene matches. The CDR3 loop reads CASSSTLAGVADTQYF. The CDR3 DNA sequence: TGTGCCAGCAGCTCCACACTAGCGGGGGTTGCAGATACGCAGTATTTT. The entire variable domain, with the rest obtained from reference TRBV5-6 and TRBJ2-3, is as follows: DAGVTQSPTHLIKTRGQQVTLRCSPKSGHDTVSWYQQALGQGPQFIFQYYEEEERQRGNFPDRFSGHQFPNYSSELNVNALLLGDSALYLCASSSTLAGVADTQYFGPGTRLTVL.

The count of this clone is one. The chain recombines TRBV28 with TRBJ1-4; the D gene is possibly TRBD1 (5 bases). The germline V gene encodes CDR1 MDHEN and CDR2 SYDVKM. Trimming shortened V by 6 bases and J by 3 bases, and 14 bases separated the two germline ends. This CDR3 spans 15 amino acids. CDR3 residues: CASSPRGRPNEKLFF. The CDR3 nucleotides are TGTGCCAGCAGCCCTAGGGGCCGACCTAATGAAAAACTGTTTTTT.

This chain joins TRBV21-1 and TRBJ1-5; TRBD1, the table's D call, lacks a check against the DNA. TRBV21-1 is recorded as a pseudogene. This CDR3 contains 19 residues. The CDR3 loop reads CASSKAHRGHIASNQPQHF. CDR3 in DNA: TGTGCCAGCAGCAAAGCCCACAGGGGCCACATAGCCAGCAATCAGCCCCAGCATTTT.

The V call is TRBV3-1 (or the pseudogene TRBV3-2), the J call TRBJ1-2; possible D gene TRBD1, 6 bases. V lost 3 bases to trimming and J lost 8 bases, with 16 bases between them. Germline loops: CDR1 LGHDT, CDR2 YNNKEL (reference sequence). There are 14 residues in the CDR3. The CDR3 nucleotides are TGTGCCAGCAGCCATGGACAGAGGGGCCTGGGCTACACCTTC. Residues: CASSHGQRGLGYTF.

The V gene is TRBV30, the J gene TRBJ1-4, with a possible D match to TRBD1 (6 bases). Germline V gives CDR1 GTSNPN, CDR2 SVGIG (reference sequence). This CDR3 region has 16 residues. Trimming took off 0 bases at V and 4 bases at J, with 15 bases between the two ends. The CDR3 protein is CAWSVQFGQNNEKLFF. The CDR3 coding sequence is TGTGCCTGGAGTGTACAGTTCGGACAGAATAATGAAAAACTGTTTTTT.

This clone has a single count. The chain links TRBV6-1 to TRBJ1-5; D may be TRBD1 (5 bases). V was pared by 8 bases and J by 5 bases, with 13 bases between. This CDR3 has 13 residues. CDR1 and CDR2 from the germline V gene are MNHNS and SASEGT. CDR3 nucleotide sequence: TGTGCCAGCGGCCTTGGGGGGGATCAGCCCCAGCATTTT. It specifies CASGLGGDQPQHF.

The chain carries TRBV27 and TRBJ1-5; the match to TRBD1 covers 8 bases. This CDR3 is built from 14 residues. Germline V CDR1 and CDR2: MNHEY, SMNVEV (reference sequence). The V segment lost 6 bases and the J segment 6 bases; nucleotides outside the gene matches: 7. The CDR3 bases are TGTGCCAGCAGGGACTGGACAGGGACTCAGCCCCAGCATTTT. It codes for CASRDWTGTQPQHF.

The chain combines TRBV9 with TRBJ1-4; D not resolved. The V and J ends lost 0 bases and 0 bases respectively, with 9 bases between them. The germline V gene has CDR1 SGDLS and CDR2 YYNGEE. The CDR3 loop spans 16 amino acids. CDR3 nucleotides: TGTGCCAGCAGCGTAGCTGTGGCCGCAACTAATGAAAAACTGTTTTTT. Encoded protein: CASSVAVAATNEKLFF.

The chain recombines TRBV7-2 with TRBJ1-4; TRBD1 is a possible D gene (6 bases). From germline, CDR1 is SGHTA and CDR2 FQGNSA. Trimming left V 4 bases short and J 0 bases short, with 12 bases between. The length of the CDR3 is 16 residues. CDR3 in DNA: TGTGCCAGCAGCTCACTAAACAGGGCAACTAATGAAAAACTGTTTTTT. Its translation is CASSSLNRATNEKLFF. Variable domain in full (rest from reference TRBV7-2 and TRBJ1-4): GAGVSQSPSNKVTEKGKDVELRCDPISGHTALYWYRQSLGQGLEFLIYFQGNSAPDKSGLPSDRFSAERTGGSVSTLTIQRTQQEDSAVYLCASSSLNRATNEKLFFGSGTQLSVL.

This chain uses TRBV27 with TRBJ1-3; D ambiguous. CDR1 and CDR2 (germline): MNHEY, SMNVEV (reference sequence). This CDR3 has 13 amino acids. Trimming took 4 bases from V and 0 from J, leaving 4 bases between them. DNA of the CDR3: TGTGCCAGCAGTTCCAGCTCTGGAAACACCATATATTTT. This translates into CASSSSSGNTIYF.

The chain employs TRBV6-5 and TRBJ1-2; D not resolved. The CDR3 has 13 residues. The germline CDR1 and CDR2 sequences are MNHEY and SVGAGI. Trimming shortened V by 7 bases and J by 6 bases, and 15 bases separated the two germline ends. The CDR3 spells CASTPAPQDGYTF. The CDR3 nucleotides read TGTGCCAGCACCCCGGCCCCGCAGGATGGCTACACCTTC.

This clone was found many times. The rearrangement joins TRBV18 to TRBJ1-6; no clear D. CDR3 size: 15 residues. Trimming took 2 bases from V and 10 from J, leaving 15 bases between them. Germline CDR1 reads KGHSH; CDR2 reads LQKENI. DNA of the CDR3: TGTGCCAGCTCACCAGAGGGTTCCCCGCGATCACCCCTCCACTTT. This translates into CASSPEGSPRSPLHF.

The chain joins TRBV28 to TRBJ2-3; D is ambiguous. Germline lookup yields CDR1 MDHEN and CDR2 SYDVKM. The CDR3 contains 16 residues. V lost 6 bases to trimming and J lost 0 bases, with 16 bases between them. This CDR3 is CASSRAYRASTDTQYF. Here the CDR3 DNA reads TGTGCCAGCAGCCGTGCATACCGCGCTAGCACAGATACGCAGTATTTT.

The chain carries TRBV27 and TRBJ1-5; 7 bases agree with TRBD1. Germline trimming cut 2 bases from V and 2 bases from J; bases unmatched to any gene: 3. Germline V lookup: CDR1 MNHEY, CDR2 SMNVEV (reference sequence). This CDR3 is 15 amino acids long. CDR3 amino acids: CASSLQGEGNQPQHF. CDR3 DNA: TGTGCCAGCAGTTTACAGGGGGAGGGCAATCAGCCCCAGCATTTT.

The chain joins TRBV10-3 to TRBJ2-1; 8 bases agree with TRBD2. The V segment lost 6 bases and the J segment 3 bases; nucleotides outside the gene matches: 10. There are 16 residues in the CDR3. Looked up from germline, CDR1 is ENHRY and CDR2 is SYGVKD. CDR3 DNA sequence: TGTGCCATCAGCTCCTCCACGGGGGGGGGCTACAATGAGCAGTTCTTC. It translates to CAISSSTGGGYNEQFF.

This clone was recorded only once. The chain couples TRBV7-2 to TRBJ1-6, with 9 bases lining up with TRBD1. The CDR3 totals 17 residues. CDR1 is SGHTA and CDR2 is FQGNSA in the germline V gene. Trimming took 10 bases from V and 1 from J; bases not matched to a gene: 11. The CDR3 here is CATPRTGVVSYNSPLHF. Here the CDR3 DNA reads TGTGCCACCCCGAGGACAGGGGTCGTGTCCTATAATTCACCCCTCCACTTT.

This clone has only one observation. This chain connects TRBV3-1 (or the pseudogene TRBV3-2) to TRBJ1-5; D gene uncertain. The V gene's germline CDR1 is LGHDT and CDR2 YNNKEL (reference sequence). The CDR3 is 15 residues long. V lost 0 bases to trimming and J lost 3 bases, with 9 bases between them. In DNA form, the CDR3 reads TGTGCCAGCAGCCAAGACGGAAGACACAATCAGCCCCAGCATTTT. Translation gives CASSQDGRHNQPQHF.

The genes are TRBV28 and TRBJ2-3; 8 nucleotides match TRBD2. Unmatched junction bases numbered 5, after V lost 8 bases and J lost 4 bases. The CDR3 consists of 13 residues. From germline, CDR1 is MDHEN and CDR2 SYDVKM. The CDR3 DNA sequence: TGTGCCAGCGGGCCCGGGGGGGCAGATACGCAGTATTTT. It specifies CASGPGGADTQYF.

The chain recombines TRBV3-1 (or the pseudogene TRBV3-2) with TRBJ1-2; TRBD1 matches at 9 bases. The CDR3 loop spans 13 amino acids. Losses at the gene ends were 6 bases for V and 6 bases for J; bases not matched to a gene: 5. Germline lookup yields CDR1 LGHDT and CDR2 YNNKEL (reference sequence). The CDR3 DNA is TGTGCCAGCAGTCAACAGGGGGCGGATGGCTACACCTTC. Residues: CASSQQGADGYTF.

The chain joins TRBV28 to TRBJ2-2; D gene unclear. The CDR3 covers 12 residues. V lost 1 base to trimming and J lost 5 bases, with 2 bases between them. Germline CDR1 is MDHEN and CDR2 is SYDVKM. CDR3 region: CASSLSTGELFF. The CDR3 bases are TGTGCCAGCAGTTTATCGACCGGGGAGCTGTTTTTT.

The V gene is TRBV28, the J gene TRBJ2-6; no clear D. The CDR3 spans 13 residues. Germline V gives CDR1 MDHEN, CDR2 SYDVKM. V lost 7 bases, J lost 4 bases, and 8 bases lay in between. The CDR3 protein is CASIPSGANVLTF. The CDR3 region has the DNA TGTGCCAGCATCCCGTCCGGGGCCAACGTCCTGACTTTC.

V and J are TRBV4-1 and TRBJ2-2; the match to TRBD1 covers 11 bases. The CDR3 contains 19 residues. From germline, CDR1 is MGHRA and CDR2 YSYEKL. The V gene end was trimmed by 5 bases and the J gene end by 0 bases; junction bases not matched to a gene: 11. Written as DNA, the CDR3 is TGCGCCAGCAGCAAAGGACCGGGACAGGGGGACGCGAACACCGGGGAGCTGTTTTTT. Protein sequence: CASSKGPGQGDANTGELFF.

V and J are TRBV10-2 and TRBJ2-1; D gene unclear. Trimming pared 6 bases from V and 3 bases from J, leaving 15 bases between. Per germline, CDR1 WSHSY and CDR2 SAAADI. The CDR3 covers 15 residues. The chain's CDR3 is CASRDGASGYNEQFF. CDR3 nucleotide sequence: TGCGCCAGCAGGGATGGTGCGTCAGGCTACAATGAGCAGTTCTTC.

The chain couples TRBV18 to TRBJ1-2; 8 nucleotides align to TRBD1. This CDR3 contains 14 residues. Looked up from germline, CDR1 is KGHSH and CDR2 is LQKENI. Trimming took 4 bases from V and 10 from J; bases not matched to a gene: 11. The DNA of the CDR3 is TGTGCCAGCTCACAGACAGGGGCGGCGGGGGACTACACCTTC. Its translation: CASSQTGAAGDYTF.

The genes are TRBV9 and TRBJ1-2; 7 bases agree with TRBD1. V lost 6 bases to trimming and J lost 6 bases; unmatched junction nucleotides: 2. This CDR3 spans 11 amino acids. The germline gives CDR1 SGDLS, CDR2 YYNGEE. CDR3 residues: CASNRGDGYTF. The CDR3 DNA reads TGTGCCAGCAACAGGGGTGATGGCTACACCTTC.

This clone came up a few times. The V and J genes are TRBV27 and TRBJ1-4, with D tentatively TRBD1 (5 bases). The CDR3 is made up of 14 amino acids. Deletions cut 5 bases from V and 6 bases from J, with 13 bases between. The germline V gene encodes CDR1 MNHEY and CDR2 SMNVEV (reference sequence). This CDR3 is CASSEPGGDEKLFF. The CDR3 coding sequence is TGTGCCAGCAGTGAACCTGGGGGGGATGAAAAACTGTTTTTT.